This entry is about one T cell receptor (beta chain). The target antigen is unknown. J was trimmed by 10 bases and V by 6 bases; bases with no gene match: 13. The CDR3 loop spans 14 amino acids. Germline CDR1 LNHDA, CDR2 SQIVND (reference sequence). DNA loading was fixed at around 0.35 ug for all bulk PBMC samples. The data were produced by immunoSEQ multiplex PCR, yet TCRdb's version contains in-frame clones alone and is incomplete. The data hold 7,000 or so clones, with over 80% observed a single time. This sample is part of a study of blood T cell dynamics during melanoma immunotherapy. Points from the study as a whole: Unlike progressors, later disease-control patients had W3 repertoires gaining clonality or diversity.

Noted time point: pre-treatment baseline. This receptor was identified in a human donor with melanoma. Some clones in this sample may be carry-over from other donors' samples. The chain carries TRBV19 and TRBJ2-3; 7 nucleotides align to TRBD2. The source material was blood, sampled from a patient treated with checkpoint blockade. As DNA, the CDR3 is TGTGCCAGTAGGTCCGCGGCGGCAGGGAGGGCGCAGTATTTT. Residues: CASRSAAAGRAQYF.